These T cell receptor beta chains were read from a single sample in a study of cytotoxic CD8 clonotypes in ibrutinib-treated CLL. Method: immunoSEQ multiplex PCR; TCRdb's copy keeps in-frame clones and lacks some. The sample contains fewer than 400,000 clones, roughly 67% of which appear only once. This specimen was PBMCs, taken after 36 months of ibrutinib treatment. These receptors were collected from a human donor with chronic lymphocytic leukemia. The CDR3 runs from the conserved cysteine through the conserved F or W. A D gene is named only where the DNA matches it firmly. Size is omitted from some rows. Given values are once, few, many or a class for expanded clones.

CDR3 DNA,CDR3 protein,J gene,clone size,V gene,D gene
TGCGCCAGCAGCTTGGGTACCGGCAAAGTAGTAGGAGGCCTGAACACTGAAGCTTTCTTT,CASSLGTGKVVGGLNTEAFF,TRBJ1-1,NA,TRBV5-1,NA
TGCAGCGTTGGAGGGGGAACAAACACCGGGGAGCTGTTTTTT,CSVGGGTNTGELFF,TRBJ2-2,NA,TRBV29-1,NA
TGCGCCAGCAGCTTGGGACAGGGAGGGAATTCACCCCTCCACTTT,CASSLGQGGNSPLHF,TRBJ1-6,NA,TRBV5-1,TRBD1
TGTGCCAGTAGTCTCGACAGGGCAGCGAGCACTGAAGCTTTCTTT,CASSLDRAASTEAFF,TRBJ1-1,NA,TRBV19,TRBD1
TGCGCCAGCAGTAGGGGTCGGGAGCAGTACTTC,CASSRGREQYF,TRBJ2-7,NA,TRBV4-3,NA
TGTGCCAGCAGCTTAGCGGCGGGAGTCACAGATACGCAGTATTTT,CASSLAAGVTDTQYF,TRBJ2-3,NA,TRBV7-9,TRBD2
TGTGCCAGCAGCGTAACCCCGAAGCGGGAGGGGAACACCGGGGAGCTGTTTTTT,CASSVTPKREGNTGELFF,TRBJ2-2,few,TRBV9,TRBD2
TGCGCCAGCAGCCAAGATCCTCACGCCGACAATACGCAGTATTTT,CASSQDPHADNTQYF,TRBJ2-3,NA,TRBV4-3,NA
TGTGCTAGTGGTTTGGGGGAGACCCAGTACTTC,CASGLGETQYF,TRBJ2-5,NA,TRBV12-5,NA
TGTGCCAGCAGCTTTGTATCGTCACGGGGCTACACCTTC,CASSFVSSRGYTF,TRBJ1-2,NA,TRBV5-6,NA
TGTGCCAGCAGTGAACGGCCCCCCGGCACTGGAAACACCATATATTTT,CASSERPPGTGNTIYF,TRBJ1-3,few,TRBV6-1,NA
TGTGCCAGCAGTGAGGACAGGGGTGGAGAAAAACTGTTTTTT,CASSEDRGGEKLFF,TRBJ1-4,once,TRBV6-1,TRBD1
TGTGCCAGCAGTCTGGGTCATCAATACGAGCAGTACTTC,CASSLGHQYEQYF,TRBJ2-7,NA,TRBV11-3,NA
TGCGCCAGCAGCTGGACAGGGGCCAACACTGAAGCTTTCTTT,CASSWTGANTEAFF,TRBJ1-1,NA,TRBV5-1,TRBD1
TGTGCCAGCAGCTTAGTGGGACACCCAATGGGCGAGCAGTACTTC,CASSLVGHPMGEQYF,TRBJ2-7,NA,TRBV11-1,NA
TGTGCCAGCAGCTTAGACTATGGATATGGCTACACCTTC,CASSLDYGYGYTF,TRBJ1-2,NA,TRBV7-2,NA
TGTGCCAGCAGCTTAGGAGTAGGTGGGGTGGTGGAAAAACTGTTTTTT,CASSLGVGGVVEKLFF,TRBJ1-4,NA,TRBV7-8,NA
TGTGCCATCAGTGCTGGAGTGGGCCTCAGCTCTGAAGCTTTCTTT,CAISAGVGLSSEAFF,TRBJ1-1,NA,TRBV10-3,NA
TGCAGCGTTGAAGCGGGCAGGGATTACGAGCAGTACTTC,CSVEAGRDYEQYF,TRBJ2-7,few,TRBV29-1,NA
TGTGCCAGCAGTTTGGGGGGGACAGGGGGCAATCAGCCCCAGCATTTT,CASSLGGTGGNQPQHF,TRBJ1-5,NA,TRBV27,TRBD1
TGTGCCAGCAGGGAGCCTAACTATGGCTACACCTTC,CASREPNYGYTF,TRBJ1-2,few,TRBV5-8,NA
TGTGCCAGCAGCCACCGGGACAGGTCCACTCCCCAGCATTTT,CASSHRDRSTPQHF,TRBJ1-5,once,TRBV7-6,TRBD1
TGTGCCAGCTCACCAGGGACAGGGGGATATGAAAAACTGTTTTTT,CASSPGTGGYEKLFF,TRBJ1-4,NA,TRBV18,TRBD1
TGCGCCAGCAGCCAACCCGGACAGGGATCCCCCTACGAGCAGTACTTC,CASSQPGQGSPYEQYF,TRBJ2-7,few,TRBV4-1,TRBD1
TGCGCCAGCAGATTGGAGGGACAGGGTCTTTACGAGCAGTACTTC,CASRLEGQGLYEQYF,TRBJ2-7,NA,TRBV5-1,TRBD1
TGCGCCAGCAGCCGAGGGACAAACAATGAGCAGTTCTTC,CASSRGTNNEQFF,TRBJ2-1,NA,TRBV5-1,NA
TGTGCCAGCAGTTCTGGGGGACAGGGAGTTGGCGAGCAGTTCTTC,CASSSGGQGVGEQFF,TRBJ2-1,once,TRBV28,TRBD1
TGTGCCAGCAGCTTATACGGGGCGGGGGCTGGTGGGGCCAACGTCCTGACTTTC,CASSLYGAGAGGANVLTF,TRBJ2-6,few,TRBV7-8,NA
TGTGCCAGCAGTTGGACTTCCTACTCCTACAATGAGCAGTTCTTC,CASSWTSYSYNEQFF,TRBJ2-1,few,TRBV13,NA
TGTGCCAGCAGTCTTAGCGGGAGGGCTTACAATGAGCAGTTCTTC,CASSLSGRAYNEQFF,TRBJ2-1,NA,TRBV6-1,TRBD2
TGTGCCAGCAGCTTATGGCGTCTGGGGTCTTACACCGGGGAGCTGTTTTTT,CASSLWRLGSYTGELFF,TRBJ2-2,once,TRBV11-2,NA
TGCAGCGTTTACGGACAGGGGGCAAATGGCTACACCTTC,CSVYGQGANGYTF,TRBJ1-2,NA,TRBV29-1,TRBD1
TGCGCCACCTCAACCGGGACTTCCTACAATGAGCAGTTCTTC,CATSTGTSYNEQFF,TRBJ2-1,NA,TRBV10-2,NA
TGTGCCACCAGCAGAGATCCCGCGACCTTAGTGTTCTTC,CATSRDPATLVFF,TRBJ2-1,NA,TRBV15,NA
TGTGCCAGCTCACGGGATGACAGCTATGGCTACACCTTC,CASSRDDSYGYTF,TRBJ1-2,NA,TRBV18,NA
TGCGCCAGCAGCTTGGAAATCGGGACTCCTCGGGCGGAGACCCAGTACTTC,CASSLEIGTPRAETQYF,TRBJ2-5,NA,TRBV5-1,NA
TGCGCCAGCAGCTTGGGACATGCGGAGGGCTATGGCTACACCTTC,CASSLGHAEGYGYTF,TRBJ1-2,NA,TRBV5-1,NA
TGTGCCACCCGGGGGCGGAGCTCCTACAATGAGCAGTTCTTC,CATRGRSSYNEQFF,TRBJ2-1,NA,TRBV15,NA
TGTGCCAGCAGTTACGGGGGACCCTTAACACGGGATGGCTACACCTTC,CASSYGGPLTRDGYTF,TRBJ1-2,once,TRBV6-5,NA
TGTGCCAGCAGGGCGACAGGGGTAATGTACGAGCAGTACTTC,CASRATGVMYEQYF,TRBJ2-7,NA,TRBV28,TRBD1
TGTGCCAGCAGAAAGCGGGAGTTGCGTGAGACCCAGTACTTC,CASRKRELRETQYF,TRBJ2-5,NA,TRBV2,TRBD2
TGTGCCAGCAGCACGCGGACTAGCGGGGGGGCTGAATTCTTC,CASSTRTSGGAEFF,TRBJ2-1,NA,TRBV7-8,TRBD2